These 8 T cell receptor beta chains were all obtained from the same sample, sequenced in a study of blood T cell repertoires in COVID-19. Method: immunoSEQ multiplex PCR; TCRdb's copy keeps in-frame clones and lacks some. Among 200,000 to 250,000 clones, under 90% were seen once, and the ten largest hold more than 3%. Sequenced sample: PBMCs or T cells enriched from blood (not recorded which). The receptors were sampled from a woman aged 55-69 years who had recovered from COVID-19.

The V gene is TRBV11-2, the J gene TRBJ2-6; 8 positions match TRBD1. V shed 5 bases, J shed 4 bases, and the junction held 10 bases outside the gene matches. This CDR3 spans 17 amino acids. Germline V lookup: CDR1 SGHAT, CDR2 FQNNGV. For the CDR3, the DNA is TGTGCCAGCAGCCCCAGACAGGGGTTTTCGGGGGCCAACGTCCTGACTTTC. It specifies CASSPRQGFSGANVLTF.

The chain uses TRBV29-1 and TRBJ2-7; 11 bases fit TRBD2. J was trimmed by 10 bases and V by 5 bases; bases with no gene match: 13. Germline V gene lookup returns CDR1 SQVTM and CDR2 ANQGSEA. The CDR3 runs to 14 residues. The CDR3 protein is CSVRASGGLEQQYF. The DNA of the CDR3 is TGCAGCGTTCGAGCTAGCGGGGGGTTGGAACAACAGTACTTC.

The chain joins TRBV6-6 to TRBJ2-2; D ambiguous. Germline loops: CDR1 MNHNY, CDR2 SVGAGI (reference sequence). Between the trimmed V and J ends, which lost 5 bases and 0 bases, there was a span of 7 bases. The CDR3 has 14 residues. The CDR3: CASSNRPNTGELFF. CDR3 nucleotides: TGTGCCAGCAGTAACAGACCGAACACCGGGGAGCTGTTTTTT.

The rearrangement uses TRBV6-2 or TRBV6-3 and TRBJ1-2; 7 bases align to TRBD1. The germline CDR1 and CDR2 sequences are MNHEY and SVGEGT. This CDR3 region has 16 residues. The V and J ends lost 0 bases and 2 bases, in that order; junction bases with no gene match: 6. The DNA of the CDR3 is TGTGCCAGCAGTTACTCGACCGGCAGGGGGAACTATGGCTACACCTTC. Encoded protein: CASSYSTGRGNYGYTF.

The CDR3 coding sequence is TGTGCCAGCAGCCTCACAGGGGGCTTGGTCGACTACAATGAGCAGTTCTTC. Translating gives CASSLTGGLVDYNEQFF. The chain employs TRBV11-2 and TRBJ2-1; 9 bases are shared with TRBD1. The CDR3 runs to 17 residues. V lost 5 bases to trimming and J lost 3 bases; unmatched junction nucleotides: 11. Germline assignment: CDR1 SGHAT and CDR2 FQNNGV.

The V gene is TRBV5-6, the J gene TRBJ1-3; D unclear. The CDR3 covers 14 residues. CDR1 and CDR2 from the germline V gene are SGHDT and YYEEEE. Trimming left V 0 bases short and J 0 bases short, with 4 bases between. CDR3 sequence (DNA): TGTGCCAGCAGCTTGGACTACTCTGGAAACACCATATATTTT. This gives the protein CASSLDYSGNTIYF.

The rearrangement links TRBV19 to TRBJ2-1, with 13 bases identical to TRBD2. After removal of 9 bases from V and 6 bases from J, the junction contained 8 bases not matched to a gene. Per germline, CDR1 LNHDA and CDR2 SQIVND (reference sequence). This CDR3 has 15 amino acids. CDR3 protein: CASIRTSGSGNEQFF. The CDR3 coding sequence is TGTGCCAGCATTCGGACTAGCGGGAGTGGCAATGAGCAGTTCTTC.

The chain links TRBV5-4 to TRBJ1-3; no reliable D call. The ends were cut back, 4 bases at V and 2 bases at J, with 10 bases in the middle. This CDR3 spans 14 amino acids. CDR1 is SGHNT, CDR2 YYREEE, per germline (reference sequence). The CDR3 sequence: CASSTDDTGNTIYF. CDR3 sequence (DNA): TGTGCCAGCAGCACAGACGACACTGGAAACACCATATATTTT. Combining the CDR3 with reference TRBV5-4 and TRBJ1-3 gives the whole variable domain ETGVTQSPTHLIKTRGQQVTLRCSSQSGHNTVSWYQQALGQGPQFIFQYYREEENGRGNFPPRFSGLQFPNYSSELNVNALELDDSALYLCASSTDDTGNTIYFGEGSWLTVV.